These 15 T cell receptor beta chains were sequenced from one sample in a study of shared clonotypes between healthy human individuals (dated by TCRdb to 2018 to 2021). Libraries were prepared through the immunoSEQ multiplex PCR assay. What TCRdb holds here is the immuneACCESS table cut down to in-frame rearrangements. Part of the clones is not present; checked against another copy, under half of the missing clones reflect an unresolved V gene, and the others are unexplained. Here the sample has 650,000 to 750,000 clones; 72% occur a single time. In total, the top ten clones hold 1.5% to 2% of the sample. The sequenced material came from memory CD4+ T cells sorted from blood. The cell subset or site label, read with the paper, signifies: CD45RA-negative fraction. These receptors originate from a woman in her twenties or thirties in good health.

On this clone itself: This may be a read error: a much more frequent sequence differs by one nucleotide. The same CDR3 also results from other DNA sequences found in this sample. The chain joins TRBV7-2 to TRBJ1-1; D call uncertain. The V end was cut by 5 bases, the J end by 0 bases, with 13 bases between. Looked up from germline, CDR1 is SGHTA and CDR2 is FQGNSA. The CDR3 has 15 amino acids. CDR3 sequence: CASSLQGVMNTEAFF. The CDR3 DNA sequence: TGTGCCAGCAGCCTACAAGGCGTTATGAACACTGAAGCTTTCTTT. Supplemented by reference TRBV7-2 and TRBJ1-1, the full variable domain reads GAGVSQSPSNKVTEKGKDVELRCDPISGHTALYWYRQSLGQGLEFLIYFQGNSAPDKSGLPSDRFSAERTGGSVSTLTIQRTQQEDSAVYLCASSLQGVMNTEAFFGQGTRLTVV.

The V and J genes are TRBV6-1 and TRBJ1-1; 7 nucleotides line up with TRBD1. Germline-derived CDR1 and CDR2 are MNHNS and SASEGT. Trimming took 6 bases from V and 2 from J; bases not matched to a gene: 6. The CDR3 has 14 amino acids. CDR3: CASSLGTANTEAFF. DNA for the CDR3: TGTGCCAGCAGCTTAGGGACAGCTAACACTGAAGCTTTCTTT.

The J gene is TRBJ2-3, the V gene TRBV20-1; D is unclear. Germline assignment: CDR1 DFQATT and CDR2 SNEGSKA (reference sequence). The ends were cut back, 6 bases at V and 8 bases at J, with 12 bases in the middle. The CDR3 contains 11 residues. Written as DNA, the CDR3 is TGCAGTGCCCCTATGGTGGGTACGCAGTATTTT. This encodes CSAPMVGTQYF.

V is TRBV5-8 and J is TRBJ1-5, with TRBD1 as a possible D gene (6 bases). Trimming took off 3 bases at V and 3 bases at J, with 16 bases between the two ends. CDR3 length equals 16 residues. In germline, CDR1 is SGHTS, CDR2 YDEGEE. For the CDR3, the DNA is TGTGCCAGCAGCTCCCTGACCACAGGGATCAATCAGCCCCAGCATTTT. It translates to CASSSLTTGINQPQHF.

The chain employs TRBV30 and TRBJ2-1; 8 positions match TRBD2. J lost 0 bases, V lost 2 bases, and 6 bases had no gene match. Germline loops: CDR1 GTSNPN, CDR2 SVGIG (reference sequence). The CDR3 sequence is 16 residues long. The CDR3 sequence: CAWSSASGYSYNEQFF. CDR3 nucleotide sequence: TGTGCCTGGAGTTCGGCTAGCGGGTACTCCTACAATGAGCAGTTCTTC.

V gene TRBV29-1 combines with J gene TRBJ2-7; the match to TRBD2 covers 15 bases. Germline values: CDR1 SQVTM, CDR2 ANQGSEA. The V and J ends lost 2 bases and 7 bases, in that order; junction bases with no gene match: 6. CDR3 size: 15 residues. The CDR3 spells CSVERTSGRALEQYF. The CDR3 DNA follows: TGCAGCGTTGAACGGACTAGCGGGAGGGCCTTGGAGCAGTACTTC.

The gene calls are TRBV12-2 and TRBJ2-3; the listed D gene, TRBD2, was not tested against the DNA. TRBV12-2 is marked as a pseudogene. The CDR3 spans 14 residues. The CDR3 region is CADALAGTTDTQYF. CDR3 DNA: TGTGCAGACGCCCTAGCGGGAACCACAGATACGCAGTATTTT.

The chain carries TRBV25-1 and TRBJ2-5; 13 bases align to TRBD2. J gave up 4 bases and V 3 bases, and 11 bases lay outside the gene matches. Germline V gene data show CDR1 as MGHDK and CDR2 as SYGVNS. The CDR3 consists of 18 residues. CDR3 loop: CASSDPRGTSGKGETQYF. DNA for the CDR3: TGTGCCAGCAGTGACCCCAGAGGGACTAGCGGGAAGGGAGAGACCCAGTACTTC.

The rearrangement uses TRBV5-1 and TRBJ2-5; the D is unclear. This CDR3 region has 14 residues. Germline V CDR1 and CDR2: SGHRS, YFSETQ. V dropped 4 bases and J dropped 2 bases, with 12 bases sitting between them. CDR3 nucleotides: TGCGCCAGCAGCCGATCGGACCCACAAGAGACCCAGTACTTC. Its translation: CASSRSDPQETQYF.

The chain uses TRBV18 and TRBJ1-5; D not certain. V lost 3 bases, J lost 1 base, and 13 bases lay in between. This CDR3 has 16 amino acids. Germline lookup yields CDR1 KGHSH and CDR2 LQKENI. The CDR3 is CASSPGEFRSNQPQHF. CDR3 sequence (DNA): TGTGCCAGCTCACCCGGGGAATTCAGGAGCAATCAGCCCCAGCATTTT. Variable domain in full (rest from reference TRBV18 and TRBJ1-5): NAGVMQNPRHLVRRRGQEARLRCSPMKGHSHVYWYRQLPEEGLKFMVYLQKENIIDESGMPKERFSAEFPKEGPSILRIQQVVRGDSAAYFCASSPGEFRSNQPQHFGDGTRLSIL.

The genes are TRBV28 and TRBJ1-1; D perhaps matches TRBD1 (6 bases). The CDR3 extends over 16 amino acids. V was shortened by 6 bases and J by 1 base, with 18 bases between the two germline ends. Germline-derived CDR1 and CDR2 are MDHEN and SYDVKM. CDR3 sequence reads: CASSNHPTGANTEAFF. Here the CDR3 DNA reads TGTGCCAGCAGCAACCACCCGACAGGTGCGAACACTGAAGCTTTCTTT.

CDR3 sequence: CASNPPADRNTEAFF. The CDR3 DNA reads TGCGCCAGCAACCCCCCCGCCGACAGGAACACTGAAGCTTTCTTT. This sequence joins TRBV23-1 and TRBJ1-1; tentative D call: TRBD1 (5 bases). TRBV23-1 counts as an open reading frame of uncertain function. Trimming left V 7 bases short and J 1 base short, with 16 bases between. The CDR3 totals 15 residues.

V is TRBV6-6 and J is TRBJ1-2, with a tentative D call TRBD1 (5 bases). The CDR3 consists of 12 residues. V lost 6 bases, J lost 4 bases, and 9 bases lay in between. Germline V gene data show CDR1 as MNHNY and CDR2 as SVGAGI (reference sequence). As DNA, the CDR3 is TGTGCCAGCAGAGGGGACCTCTATGGCTACACCTTC. Its translation is CASRGDLYGYTF.

A single count supports this clone. This sequence joins TRBV4-1 and TRBJ2-6; D may correspond to TRBD1 or TRBD2 (5 bases each). This CDR3 has 19 residues. V gave up 0 bases and J gave up 2 bases, with 17 bases separating them. Germline CDR1 and CDR2: MGHRA and YSYEKL. CDR3 loop: CASSQDPGRGLTGANVLTF. The CDR3 DNA follows: TGCGCCAGCAGCCAAGACCCGGGACGCGGGCTCACTGGGGCCAACGTCCTGACTTTC.

The rearrangement links TRBV25-1 to TRBJ2-3; a weak D match, TRBD1 (6 bases). V shed 7 bases and J shed 3 bases, with 23 bases lying between them. CDR1 is MGHDK and CDR2 is SYGVNS in the germline V gene. The CDR3 length is 17 residues. The chain's CDR3 is CASTDSRDNELTDTQYF. Written as DNA, the CDR3 is TGTGCCAGCACCGATTCCCGGGACAACGAATTAACAGATACGCAGTATTTT.